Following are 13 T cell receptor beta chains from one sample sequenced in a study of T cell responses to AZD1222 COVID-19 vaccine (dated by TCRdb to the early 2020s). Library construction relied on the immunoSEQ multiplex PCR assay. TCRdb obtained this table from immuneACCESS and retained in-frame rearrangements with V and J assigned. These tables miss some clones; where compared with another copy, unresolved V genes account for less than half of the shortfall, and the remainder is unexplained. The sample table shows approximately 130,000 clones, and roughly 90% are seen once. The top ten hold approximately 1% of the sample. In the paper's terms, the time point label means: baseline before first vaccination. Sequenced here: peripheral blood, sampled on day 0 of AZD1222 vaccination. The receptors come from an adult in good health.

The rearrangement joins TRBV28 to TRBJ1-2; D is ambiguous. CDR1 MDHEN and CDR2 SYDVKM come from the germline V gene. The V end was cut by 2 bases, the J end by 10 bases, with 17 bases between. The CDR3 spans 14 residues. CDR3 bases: TGTGCCAGCAGTTTAGCGTTTAGGGAGATGGCCTACACCTTC. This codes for CASSLAFREMAYTF.

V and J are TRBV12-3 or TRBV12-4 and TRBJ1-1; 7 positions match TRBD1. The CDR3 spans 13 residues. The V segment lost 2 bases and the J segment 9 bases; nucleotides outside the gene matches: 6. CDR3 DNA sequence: TGTGCCAGCAGTTTAACCCTACAGGGGAAAGCTTTCTTT. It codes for CASSLTLQGKAFF.

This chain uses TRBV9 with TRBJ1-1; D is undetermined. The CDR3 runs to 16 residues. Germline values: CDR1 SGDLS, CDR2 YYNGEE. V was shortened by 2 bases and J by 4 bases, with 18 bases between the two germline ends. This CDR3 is CASSVSSVVEGTEAFF. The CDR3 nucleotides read TGTGCCAGCAGCGTTTCCTCAGTAGTTGAAGGCACTGAAGCTTTCTTT.

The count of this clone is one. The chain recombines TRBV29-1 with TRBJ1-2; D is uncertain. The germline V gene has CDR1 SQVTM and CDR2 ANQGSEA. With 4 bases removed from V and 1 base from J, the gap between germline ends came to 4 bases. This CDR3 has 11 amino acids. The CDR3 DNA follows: TGCAGCGTTGTCTTTAACTATGGCTACACCTTC. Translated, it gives CSVVFNYGYTF.

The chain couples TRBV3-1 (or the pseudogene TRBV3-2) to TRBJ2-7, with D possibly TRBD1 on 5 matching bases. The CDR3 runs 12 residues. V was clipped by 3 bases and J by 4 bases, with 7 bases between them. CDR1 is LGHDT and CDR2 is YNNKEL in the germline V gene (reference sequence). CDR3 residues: CASSQAGYEQYF. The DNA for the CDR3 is TGTGCCAGCAGCCAGGCAGGGTACGAGCAGTACTTC.

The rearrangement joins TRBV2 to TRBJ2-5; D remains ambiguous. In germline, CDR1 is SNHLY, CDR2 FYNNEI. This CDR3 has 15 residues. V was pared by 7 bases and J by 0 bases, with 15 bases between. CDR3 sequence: CASNDRSGYQETQYF. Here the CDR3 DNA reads TGTGCCAGCAACGACCGTTCGGGCTACCAAGAGACCCAGTACTTC.

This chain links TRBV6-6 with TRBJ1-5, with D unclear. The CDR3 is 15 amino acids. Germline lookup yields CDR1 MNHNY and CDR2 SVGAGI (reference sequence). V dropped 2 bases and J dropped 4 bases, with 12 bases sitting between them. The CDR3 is CASSYGLLSNQPQHF. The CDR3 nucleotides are TGTGCCAGCAGTTACGGACTTTTAAGTAATCAGCCCCAGCATTTT.

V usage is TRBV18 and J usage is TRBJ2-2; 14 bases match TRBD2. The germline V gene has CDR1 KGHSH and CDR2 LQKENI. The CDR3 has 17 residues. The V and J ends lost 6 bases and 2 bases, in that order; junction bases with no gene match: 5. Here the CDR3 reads CASSGLAGGLNTGELFF. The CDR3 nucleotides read TGTGCCAGCTCCGGACTAGCGGGAGGACTCAACACCGGGGAGCTGTTTTTT.

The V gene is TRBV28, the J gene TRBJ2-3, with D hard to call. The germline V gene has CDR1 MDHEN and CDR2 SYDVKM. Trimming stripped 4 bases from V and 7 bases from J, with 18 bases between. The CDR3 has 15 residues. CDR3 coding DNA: TGTGCCAGCAGTTCCCCCGGGCTGGATGTGAATACGCAGTATTTT. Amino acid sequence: CASSSPGLDVNTQYF.

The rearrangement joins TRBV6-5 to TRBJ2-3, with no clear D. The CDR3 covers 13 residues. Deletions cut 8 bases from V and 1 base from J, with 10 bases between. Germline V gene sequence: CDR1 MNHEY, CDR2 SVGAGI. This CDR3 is CASQRVGTDTQYF. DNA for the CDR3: TGTGCCAGCCAAAGGGTGGGCACAGATACGCAGTATTTT.

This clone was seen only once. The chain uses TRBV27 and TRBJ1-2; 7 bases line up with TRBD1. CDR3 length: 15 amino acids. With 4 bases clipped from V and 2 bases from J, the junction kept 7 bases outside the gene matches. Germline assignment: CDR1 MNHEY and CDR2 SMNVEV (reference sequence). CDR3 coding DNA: TGTGCCAGCAGTTACCTGAGGGGGCTAAACTATGGCTACACCTTC. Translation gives CASSYLRGLNYGYTF.

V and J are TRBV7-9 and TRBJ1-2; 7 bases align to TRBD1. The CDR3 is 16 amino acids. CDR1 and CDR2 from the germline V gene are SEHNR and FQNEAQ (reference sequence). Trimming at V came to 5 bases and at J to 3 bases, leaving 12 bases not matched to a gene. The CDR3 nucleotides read TGTGCCAGCAGCCTCCAACCGGGACAGCTTCACTATGGCTACACCTTC. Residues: CASSLQPGQLHYGYTF.

The CDR3 spells CASSLILDSGTPRETQYF. The CDR3 DNA reads as TGTGCCAGCAGCCTAATCCTCGATTCGGGGACACCGAGGGAGACCCAGTACTTC. This chain uses TRBV3-1 (or the pseudogene TRBV3-2) with TRBJ2-5, with D maybe TRBD1 (6 bases). V was pared by 4 bases and J by 5 bases, with 26 bases between. This CDR3 has 18 amino acids. Germline lookup yields CDR1 LGHDT and CDR2 YNNKEL (reference sequence).